What follows are 22 T cell receptor beta chains derived from one specimen sequenced in a study of blood T cell repertoires in COVID-19. Method: immunoSEQ multiplex PCR; TCRdb's copy keeps in-frame clones and lacks some. Of about 120,000 clones in the sample, roughly 79% were seen once. The sequenced material came from peripheral blood. The receptors were sampled from a man between 65 and 85 years old with active or convalescent COVID-19.

As DNA, the CDR3 is TGTGCCAGCAGCCATACAGGGGGAGTGCCCTACGAGCAGTACTTC. Its protein is CASSHTGGVPYEQYF. The chain recombines TRBV5-4 with TRBJ2-7; 8 bases align to TRBD1. CDR1 is SGHNT and CDR2 is YYREEE in the germline V gene (reference sequence). The V gene end was trimmed by 4 bases and the J gene end by 2 bases; junction bases not matched to a gene: 8. CDR3 size: 15 residues.

The V call is TRBV10-3, the J call TRBJ1-6, with TRBD1 matching over 11 bases. Germline V gene lookup returns CDR1 ENHRY and CDR2 SYGVKD. This CDR3 has 15 amino acids. V gave up 4 bases and J gave up 9 bases; unmatched junction bases: 5. DNA of the CDR3: TGTGCCATCAGTGGTGGACAGGGGGCAGGTTCACCCCTCCACTTT. It encodes CAISGGQGAGSPLHF.

The chain uses TRBV6-5 and TRBJ1-3; unclear D gene. The germline gives CDR1 MNHEY, CDR2 SVGAGI. V dropped 6 bases and J dropped 0 bases, with 9 bases sitting between them. The CDR3 is 14 amino acids. CDR3 residues: CASRETNSGNTIYF. The CDR3 DNA follows: TGTGCCAGCAGAGAGACTAACTCTGGAAACACCATATATTTT.

The J gene is TRBJ1-3, the V gene TRBV11-3, with D perhaps matching TRBD1 (6 bases). Germline V lookup: CDR1 SGHNT, CDR2 YENEEA. The CDR3 sequence is 14 residues long. Deletions cut 4 bases from V and 0 bases from J, with 7 bases between. CDR3 nucleotide sequence: TGTGCCAGCAGCTCCAGGGGCTCTGGAAACACCATATATTTT. Translated, it gives CASSSRGSGNTIYF.

This clone was seen a single time. The chain recombines TRBV7-2 with TRBJ1-1; TRBD1 matches 8 bases. V was clipped by 7 bases and J by 1 base; unmatched bases: 5. The V gene's germline CDR1 is SGHTA and CDR2 FQGNSA. This CDR3 is built from 14 residues. CDR3 DNA sequence: TGTGCCAGCAAGGCCGGGACAGGGAACACTGAAGCTTTCTTT. Amino acid sequence: CASKAGTGNTEAFF.

The gene calls are TRBV19 and TRBJ1-2; the D is unclear. V lost 5 bases and J 3 bases, leaving 7 bases between the germline ends. The CDR3 totals 12 residues. CDR1 is LNHDA, CDR2 SQIVND, per germline (reference sequence). The CDR3 here is CASSPGYYGYTF. For the CDR3, the DNA is TGTGCCAGTAGTCCGGGATACTATGGCTACACCTTC.

The V and J genes are TRBV29-1 and TRBJ1-5, with 8 bases lining up with TRBD1. J lost 2 bases, V lost 6 bases, and 9 bases had no gene match. The CDR3 runs 15 residues. Looked up from germline, CDR1 is SQVTM and CDR2 is ANQGSEA. DNA for the CDR3: TGCAGCGTACAGACAGGGGCTAGGGGCAATCAGCCCCAGCATTTT. Amino acids: CSVQTGARGNQPQHF.

The sample holds one count of this clone. The J gene is TRBJ2-7, the V gene TRBV7-2, with 7 bases that match TRBD1. J was trimmed by 2 bases and V by 1 base; bases with no gene match: 11. The CDR3 totals 17 residues. CDR1 is SGHTA and CDR2 is FQGNSA in the germline V gene. The CDR3 protein is CASSLGGVRQGPYEQYF. For the CDR3, the DNA is TGTGCCAGCAGCTTAGGAGGGGTGCGACAGGGTCCCTACGAGCAGTACTTC.

This chain uses TRBV7-2 with TRBJ2-2; possibly TRBD2 for D (6 bases). The CDR3 contains 16 residues. The germline V gene has CDR1 SGHTA and CDR2 FQGNSA. Trimming cost V 2 bases and J 2 bases, with 12 bases left between them. CDR3 DNA sequence: TGTGCCAGCAGCTTAATGGCGGGGCACAACACCGGGGAGCTGTTTTTT. This translates into CASSLMAGHNTGELFF.

V usage is TRBV2 and J usage is TRBJ2-1, with TRBD2 matching 10 bases. The CDR3 has 15 amino acids. Per the germline V gene, CDR1 is SNHLY and CDR2 is FYNNEI. V shed 5 bases and J 3 bases; nucleotides not matched to a gene: 4. The CDR3 protein is CASSLQRGGYNEQFF. CDR3 nucleotide sequence: TGTGCCAGCAGTCTTCAGCGGGGGGGCTACAATGAGCAGTTCTTC.

The chain links TRBV11-3 to TRBJ2-1, with 8 bases lining up with TRBD1. This CDR3 is built from 14 residues. Trimming cost V 7 bases and J 7 bases; bases outside gene matches: 9. Germline V gene lookup returns CDR1 SGHNT and CDR2 YENEEA. DNA for the CDR3: TGTGCCAGCAACGACGGACAGGGACGGAATGAGCAGTTCTTC. Translated: CASNDGQGRNEQFF.

This clone was counted between two and nine times. The CDR3 DNA sequence: TGTGCCAGCAGTCCTGACTCCTTTAGCCGCTACGAGCAGTACTTC. Protein sequence: CASSPDSFSRYEQYF. V and J are TRBV6-5 and TRBJ2-7; D gene ambiguous. Germline values: CDR1 MNHEY, CDR2 SVGAGI. The length of the CDR3 is 15 residues. Trimming pared 5 bases from V and 3 bases from J, leaving 17 bases between.

The chain has TRBV7-6 and TRBJ2-3; 9 nucleotides agree with TRBD2. This CDR3 comprises 15 residues. J gave up 0 bases and V 5 bases, and 3 bases lay outside the gene matches. Germline V gene lookup returns CDR1 SGHVS and CDR2 FNYEAQ. The CDR3 reads CASSGLAGSTDTQYF. The DNA for the CDR3 is TGTGCCAGCAGCGGGCTAGCGGGGAGCACAGATACGCAGTATTTT.

This clone was seen only once. The genes are TRBV29-1 and TRBJ2-3, with 9 bases lining up with TRBD2. With V trimmed by 4 bases and J by 0 bases, 5 bases remained unmatched. The CDR3 runs 15 residues. Germline V gives CDR1 SQVTM, CDR2 ANQGSEA. The CDR3 sequence is CSVASGTASTDTQYF. The CDR3 DNA reads as TGCAGCGTTGCTAGCGGGACAGCTAGCACAGATACGCAGTATTTT.

This chain links TRBV7-9 with TRBJ2-3, with D perhaps matching TRBD2 (5 bases). Per germline, CDR1 SEHNR and CDR2 FQNEAQ (reference sequence). CDR3 size: 14 residues. V was pared by 1 base and J by 6 bases, with 11 bases between. The CDR3 spells CASSLERNSDTQYF. CDR3 bases: TGTGCCAGCAGCTTAGAGCGGAACTCGGATACGCAGTATTTT.

This rearrangement joins TRBV7-9 to TRBJ2-5; possibly TRBD2 for D (6 bases). The CDR3 totals 15 residues. The ends were cut back, 1 base at V and 5 bases at J, with 14 bases in the middle. CDR1 is SEHNR and CDR2 is FQNEAQ in the germline V gene (reference sequence). CDR3 sequence reads: CASSLVSASDETQYF. The CDR3 nucleotides are TGTGCCAGCAGCTTAGTTTCGGCTAGCGACGAGACCCAGTACTTC.

The rearrangement joins TRBV5-1 to TRBJ1-1; unclear D gene. The V gene's germline CDR1 is SGHRS and CDR2 YFSETQ. V lost 3 bases, J lost 3 bases, and 12 bases lay in between. The length of the CDR3 is 14 residues. In DNA form, the CDR3 reads TGCGCCAGCAGCTCCCTCGGAGGGTACACTGAAGCTTTCTTT. Translating gives CASSSLGGYTEAFF.

This clone showed up just once. This chain connects TRBV7-8 to TRBJ2-2, with TRBD1 matching 8 bases. CDR1 SGHVS and CDR2 FQNEAQ come from the germline V gene. The CDR3 spans 15 residues. V was clipped by 2 bases and J by 2 bases; unmatched bases: 1. CDR3 residues: CASSLQGANTGELFF. Written as DNA, the CDR3 is TGTGCCAGCAGCTTACAGGGGGCCAACACCGGGGAGCTGTTTTTT.

This chain connects TRBV7-7 to TRBJ2-5, with D uncertain. V lost 5 bases to trimming and J lost 1 base, with 8 bases between them. The CDR3 sequence is 13 residues long. CDR1 and CDR2 (germline): SSHAT, FNYEAQ (reference sequence). This CDR3 reads CASSTGFQETQYF. The CDR3 region has the DNA TGTGCCAGCAGCACGGGTTTCCAAGAGACCCAGTACTTC.

The genes are TRBV19 and TRBJ1-6; the match to TRBD1 covers 9 bases. Germline assignment: CDR1 LNHDA and CDR2 SQIVND (reference sequence). With V trimmed by 6 bases and J by 7 bases, 7 bases remained unmatched. The CDR3 is made up of 15 amino acids. The DNA for the CDR3 is TGTGCCAGTAGGCCCCCAGGACAGGGGAATTCACCCCTCCACTTT. Its translation: CASRPPGQGNSPLHF.

A single count supports this clone. This chain joins TRBV24-1 and TRBJ1-1; D is ambiguous. Germline CDR1 is KGHDR and CDR2 is SFDVKD. The CDR3 totals 14 residues. V was cut by 8 bases and J by 3 bases, with 15 bases left in between. The CDR3 DNA reads TGTGCCACCAAGGATAGGTGGAGGGACACTGAAGCTTTCTTT. Translated, it gives CATKDRWRDTEAFF.

The genes are TRBV29-1 and TRBJ1-3; D uncertain. The CDR3 runs 12 residues. Germline-derived CDR1 and CDR2 are SQVTM and ANQGSEA. Trimming left V 6 bases short and J 4 bases short, with 10 bases between. The CDR3 DNA is TGCAGCGTAGGACTAGGGGGAAACACCATATATTTT. It codes for CSVGLGGNTIYF.